A selection of T cell receptor beta chains follows, all from one sample in a study of Graves' ophthalmopathy and Graves' hyperthyroidism. From the multiplex PCR reads, TCRdb called clonotypes with MiXCR, one entry per CDR3 protein. This table has around 1,200,000 distinct CDR3 sequences, 35% to 40% appearing once. The specimen sequenced was peripheral blood or thyroid tissue (not recorded which). The receptors stem from an adult man with Graves' hyperthyroidism. Each CDR3 is given with its conserved first and last residue. The D gene is left open where the match is weak. Some rows mark clone size as missing; the rest say once, few, many or name a class of expanded clone.

size	D	V	J	CDR3	DNA
few	.	TRBV20-1	TRBJ2-6	CSARTGANVLTF	TGCAGTGCTAGAACAGGGGCCAACGTCCTGACTTTC
many	TRBD1	TRBV27	TRBJ2-5	CATSRQGEETQYF	TGTGCCACGTCTCGACAGGGCGAAGAGACCCAGTACTTC
.	TRBD1	TRBV2	TRBJ2-7	CASTGTGEDYEQYF	TGTGCCAGCACCGGGACAGGGGAGGATTACGAGCAGTACTTC
.	TRBD2	TRBV10-3	TRBJ2-3	CAINVGASGTTDTQYF	TGTGCCATCAACGTTGGGGCTAGCGGGACCACAGATACGCAGTATTTT
many	.	TRBV7-3	TRBJ1-5	CASSLTGTNQPQHF	TGTGCCAGCAGCTTAACAGGTACCAATCAGCCCCAGCATTTT
few	.	TRBV4-1	TRBJ1-1	CASSQRQRQGTEAFF	TGCGCCAGCAGCCAACGGCAACGGCAGGGGACTGAAGCTTTCTTT
.	TRBD2	TRBV10-3	TRBJ2-5	CAISPSGGQGIQETQYF	TGTGCCATCAGCCCTAGCGGGGGGCAGGGGATCCAAGAGACCCAGTACTTC
many	.	TRBV5-1	TRBJ1-1	CASSPGTEAFF	TGTGCCAGCAGCCCCGGCACTGAAGCTTTCTTT
.	.	TRBV20-1	TRBJ1-1	CSLSGGALSTEAFF	TGCAGCCTGTCTGGGGGGGCCCTTTCCACTGAAGCTTTCTTT
.	.	TRBV9	TRBJ1-3	CASSVATVGSGNTIYF	TGTGCCAGCAGCGTAGCTACGGTGGGTTCTGGAAACACCATATATTTT
.	.	TRBV12-3/TRBV12-4	TRBJ1-2	CASSLRPWDNYGYTF	TGTGCCAGCAGTTTACGCCCATGGGATAACTATGGCTACACCTTC
few	.	TRBV11-2	TRBJ2-5	CASSLVGGQQGTQYF	TGTGCCAGCAGCCTAGTAGGGGGGCAGCAAGGGACCCAGTACTTC
many	.	TRBV12-3/TRBV12-4	TRBJ1-4	CASSLGQPSEKLFF	TGTGCCAGCAGTCTCGGACAGCCCAGTGAAAAACTGTTTTTT
once	.	TRBV2	TRBJ2-3	CASSQADTQYF	TGTGCCAGCAGCCAGGCAGATACGCAGTATTTT
many	TRBD1	TRBV7-2	TRBJ2-7	CASSLDRVTSYEQYF	TGTGCCAGCAGCCTAGACAGGGTTACCTCCTACGAGCAGTACTTC
.	.	TRBV7-9	TRBJ2-7	CASSLIQDYEQYF	TGTGCCAGCAGCTTAATACAGGACTACGAGCAGTACTTC
once	TRBD1	TRBV2	TRBJ2-7	CASGKMGQGAYEQYF	TGTGCCAGCGGAAAAATGGGACAGGGCGCCTACGAGCAGTACTTC
many	.	TRBV7-9	TRBJ1-4	CASSPAGINEKLFF	TGTGCCAGCAGCCCGGCGGGGATTAATGAAAAACTGTTTTTT
many	TRBD2	TRBV20-1	TRBJ2-5	CSAFTSGRVETQYF	TGCAGTGCTTTTACTAGCGGGAGGGTGGAGACCCAGTACTTC
few	TRBD1	TRBV7-9	TRBJ1-4	CASSLAGGPNEKLFF	TGTGCCAGCAGCTTAGCAGGGGGCCCTAATGAAAAACTGTTTTTT
many	.	TRBV4-2	TRBJ1-6	CASSQDAPGPGRTYNSPLHF	TGTGCCAGCAGCCAAGATGCCCCTGGCCCGGGTAGGACCTATAATTCACCCCTCCACTTT
many	.	TRBV4-3	TRBJ1-2	CASSQDGVYGYTF	TGCGCCAGCAGCCAAGACGGTGTGTATGGCTACACCTTC
few	TRBD1	TRBV20-1	TRBJ2-7	CSARDTLNRGISEQYF	TGCAGTGCTAGAGACACCCTAAACAGGGGGATTAGCGAGCAGTACTTC
once	TRBD1	TRBV29-1	TRBJ1-2	CSAGLGQGYGYTF	TGCAGCGCGGGCCTAGGACAGGGCTATGGCTACACCTTC
few	.	TRBV15	TRBJ2-5	CATSRDEQGTQYF	TGTGCCACCAGCAGAGATGAGCAGGGAACGCAGTACTTC
many	TRBD1	TRBV7-2	TRBJ1-1	CASSLVGQGTEAFF	TGTGCCAGCAGCTTAGTCGGACAGGGGACTGAAGCTTTCTTT
many	.	TRBV20-1	TRBJ2-5	CSARGQYQETQYF	TGCAGTGCTAGAGGACAGTACCAAGAGACCCAGTACTTC
few	.	TRBV10-3	TRBJ2-5	CARQPMDQETQYF	TGTGCCAGACAACCAATGGACCAAGAGACCCAGTACTTC
few	.	TRBV6-6	TRBJ1-2	CASSRGSALGYTF	TGTGCCAGCAGTCGGGGGTCGGCTCTAGGCTACACCTTC
.	TRBD2	TRBV28	TRBJ2-7	CASRPGTSHEQYF	TGTGCCAGCAGACCCGGGACTAGCCACGAGCAGTACTTC
.	TRBD2	TRBV11-2	TRBJ2-3	CASSLGYSLRTSGSGGDTQYF	TGTGCCAGCAGCTTAGGGTATAGTTTGCGGACTAGCGGGAGTGGTGGAGATACGCAGTATTTT
many	TRBD1	TRBV29-1	TRBJ1-1	CSVERYRGWGTEAFF	TGCAGCGTTGAACGCTACAGGGGGTGGGGCACTGAAGCTTTCTTT
.	.	TRBV28	TRBJ1-6	CASSQIPDQDSLHF	TGTGCCAGCAGTCAGATCCCGGACCAAGATTCCCTCCACTTT
.	.	TRBV2	TRBJ2-7	CASRGTGGSPEQYF	TGTGCCAGCAGGGGGACAGGCGGGAGTCCCGAGCAGTACTTC
.	TRBD1	TRBV7-8	TRBJ1-1	CASRSGTGSKGAEAFF	TGTGCCAGCAGGTCTGGGACAGGGAGTAAAGGCGCTGAAGCTTTCTTT
.	TRBD1	TRBV30	TRBJ1-6	CAETGQIGSPLHF	TGTGCCGAAACGGGACAGATCGGTTCACCCCTCCACTTT